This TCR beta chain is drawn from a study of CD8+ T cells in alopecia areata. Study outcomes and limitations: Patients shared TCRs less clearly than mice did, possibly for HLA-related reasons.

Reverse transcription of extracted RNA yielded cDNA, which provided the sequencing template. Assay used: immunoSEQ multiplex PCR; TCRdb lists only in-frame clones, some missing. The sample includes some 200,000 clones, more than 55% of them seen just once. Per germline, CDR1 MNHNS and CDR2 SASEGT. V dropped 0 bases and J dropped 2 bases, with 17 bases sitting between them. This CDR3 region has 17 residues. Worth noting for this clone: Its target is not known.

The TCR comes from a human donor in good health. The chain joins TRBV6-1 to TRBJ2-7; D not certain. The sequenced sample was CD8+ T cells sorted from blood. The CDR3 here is CASSEAASLPSPYEQYF. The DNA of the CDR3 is TGTGCCAGCAGTGAAGCGGCCTCGCTTCCATCCCCCTACGAGCAGTACTTC.